The 32 T cell receptor beta chains below come from one sample, sequenced in a study of blood T cell repertoires in COVID-19. Sequencing was performed with immunoSEQ multiplex PCR; in TCRdb, only in-frame clones are kept and a portion is missing. Of fewer than 200,000 clones in the sample, 80% to 90% were seen once. The specimen was PBMCs or T cells enriched from blood (not recorded which). The receptor set was obtained from a woman between 45 and 60 years old in a cohort exposed to, infected with or recovered from COVID-19 (not recorded which).

This chain joins TRBV4-1 and TRBJ2-2, with 9 bases that match TRBD2. The CDR3 sequence is 17 residues long. CDR1 is MGHRA and CDR2 is YSYEKL in the germline V gene. The V segment lost 0 bases and the J segment 7 bases; nucleotides outside the gene matches: 9. The CDR3 DNA reads as TGCGCCAGCAGCCAAGAACTAGCGGGCTCCCCCTTCGGGGAGCTGTTTTTT. It encodes CASSQELAGSPFGELFF.

The chain employs TRBV3-1 (or the pseudogene TRBV3-2) and TRBJ2-5; D gene unclear. Germline V gives CDR1 LGHDT, CDR2 YNNKEL (reference sequence). There are 13 residues in the CDR3. The germline V and J ends were trimmed by 4 bases and 2 bases, with 8 bases remaining between them. CDR3 DNA sequence: TGTGCCAGCAGCCCAAGGAGACAAGAGACCCAGTACTTC. Translated: CASSPRRQETQYF.

This chain links TRBV5-1 with TRBJ2-6; D gene ambiguous. V lost 0 bases and J 1 base, leaving 5 bases between the germline ends. There are 15 residues in the CDR3. CDR1 and CDR2 (germline): SGHRS, YFSETQ. CDR3: CASSLDASGANVLTF. CDR3 coding DNA: TGCGCCAGCAGCTTGGATGCGTCTGGGGCCAACGTCCTGACTTTC.

Of note for this clone: A much larger clone differs by one base, so this may be a read error. The rearrangement joins TRBV11-3 to TRBJ2-7; 7 bases agree with TRBD2. The CDR3 spans 14 residues. With V trimmed by 5 bases and J by 0 bases, 4 bases remained unmatched. Germline assignment: CDR1 SGHNT and CDR2 YENEEA. Written as DNA, the CDR3 is TGTGCCAGCAGCCCCGGGGGGACCTCCTACGAGCAGTACTTC. Translating it yields CASSPGGTSYEQYF.

The rearrangement joins TRBV9 to TRBJ2-2; TRBD2 is a possible D gene (5 bases). Germline assignment: CDR1 SGDLS and CDR2 YYNGEE. This CDR3 contains 17 residues. Trimming took 4 bases from V and 6 from J, leaving 22 bases between them. CDR3 protein: CASSPRPKDSDAGELFF. CDR3 nucleotides: TGTGCCAGCAGCCCCCGGCCGAAGGACTCAGACGCCGGGGAGCTGTTTTTT.

The sample holds one count of this clone. The V and J genes are TRBV25-1 and TRBJ2-5; 7 bases match TRBD2. From germline, CDR1 is MGHDK and CDR2 SYGVNS. The trim removed 3 bases at V and 4 bases at J, leaving 5 bases unmatched. This CDR3 is 14 amino acids long. CDR3 in amino acids: CASSEYGGGETQYF. For the CDR3, the DNA is TGTGCCAGCAGTGAGTACGGCGGGGGAGAGACCCAGTACTTC.

The rearrangement joins TRBV27 to TRBJ2-7, with 8 nucleotides matching TRBD2. Germline-derived CDR1 and CDR2 are MNHEY and SMNVEV (reference sequence). The CDR3 has 18 amino acids. Losses at the gene ends were 4 bases for V and 4 bases for J; bases not matched to a gene: 18. The CDR3 loop reads CASSSDTSPVAGKYEQYF. CDR3 in DNA: TGTGCCAGCAGTTCCGACACCTCCCCAGTAGCGGGGAAGTACGAGCAGTACTTC.

This clone was seen just once. The chain recombines TRBV9 with TRBJ2-3, with D hard to call. V was trimmed by 3 bases and J by 3 bases, leaving 14 bases between them. CDR3 length: 15 residues. Germline V CDR1 and CDR2: SGDLS, YYNGEE. CDR3 sequence (DNA): TGTGCCAGCAGCGGACGACTTCTGCAAACAGATACGCAGTATTTT. Its translation: CASSGRLLQTDTQYF.

V is TRBV7-2 and J is TRBJ2-7; D is ambiguous. CDR1 is SGHTA and CDR2 is FQGNSA in the germline V gene. The V end was cut by 5 bases, the J end by 0 bases, with 14 bases between. The CDR3 spans 15 residues. The CDR3 spells CASSRPLGTSYEQYF. Written as DNA, the CDR3 is TGTGCCAGCAGCCGCCCACTCGGTACCTCCTACGAGCAGTACTTC.

This clone was counted between two and nine times. The gene calls are TRBV5-1 and TRBJ1-4, with D possibly matching TRBD1 (6 bases). This CDR3 is 17 amino acids long. CDR1 and CDR2 from the germline V gene are SGHRS and YFSETQ. With 2 bases removed from V and 3 bases from J, the gap between germline ends came to 17 bases. CDR3 loop: CASSFQGHSRANEKLFF. The CDR3, as DNA: TGCGCCAGCAGCTTCCAGGGGCACTCAAGAGCTAATGAAAAACTGTTTTTT.

The V and J genes are TRBV5-5 and TRBJ2-2; possibly TRBD2 for D (5 bases). The length of the CDR3 is 17 residues. With 3 bases removed from V and 1 base from J, the gap between germline ends came to 16 bases. Germline V CDR1 and CDR2: SGHKS, YYEKEE (reference sequence). The CDR3 reads CASSSGSGRENTGELFF. The CDR3 DNA reads TGTGCCAGCAGCTCCGGGTCCGGCCGGGAGAACACCGGGGAGCTGTTTTTT.

The rearrangement uses TRBV28 and TRBJ1-6; 8 nucleotides match TRBD1. Trimming removed 3 bases from V and 7 bases from J; junction bases left unmatched: 2. CDR1 is MDHEN and CDR2 is SYDVKM in the germline V gene. This CDR3 has 14 residues. The CDR3 DNA is TGTGCCAGCAGTTTGGGACAGGAGAATTCACCCCTCCACTTT. Translating it yields CASSLGQENSPLHF.

This clone was recorded once. This chain links TRBV18 with TRBJ1-4; TRBD1 is a possible D gene (5 bases). The germline CDR1 and CDR2 sequences are KGHSH and LQKENI. This CDR3 has 13 amino acids. V lost 4 bases to trimming and J lost 6 bases, with 9 bases between them. The CDR3 protein is CASSQGLDEKLFF. Here the CDR3 DNA reads TGTGCCAGCTCACAGGGGCTCGATGAAAAACTGTTTTTT.

V usage is TRBV29-1 and J usage is TRBJ1-1; D gene uncertain. Per germline, CDR1 SQVTM and CDR2 ANQGSEA. The CDR3 has 12 amino acids. Trimming shortened V by 4 bases and J by 0 bases, and 6 bases separated the two germline ends. The CDR3 sequence is CSVGRMNTEAFF. The DNA for the CDR3 is TGCAGCGTTGGGCGGATGAACACTGAAGCTTTCTTT.

The chain employs TRBV5-1 and TRBJ2-7; possibly TRBD2 for D (6 bases). V was cut by 0 bases and J by 6 bases, with 10 bases left in between. This CDR3 region has 13 residues. Germline CDR1 SGHRS, CDR2 YFSETQ. In nucleotides, the CDR3 is TGCGCCAGCAGCTTGGGTGGGGGGAGCGAGCAGTACTTC. It is translated as CASSLGGGSEQYF.

This clone was recorded a few times. The gene calls are TRBV7-2 and TRBJ2-5; 7 bases match TRBD2. Germline loops: CDR1 SGHTA, CDR2 FQGNSA. This CDR3 region has 16 residues. V was pared by 5 bases and J by 3 bases, with 12 bases of the junction left unmatched. The CDR3 bases are TGTGCCAGCAGCATTAGACCGTCGACTAGCAAAGAGACCCAGTACTTC. This gives the protein CASSIRPSTSKETQYF.

This clone was seen more than once but under ten times. One end of the junction does not line up with germline, which may come from a read error. The rearrangement joins TRBV6-6 to TRBJ1-5; D remains ambiguous. Germline V gene sequence: CDR1 MNHNY, CDR2 SVGAGI (reference sequence). The CDR3 contains 11 residues. CDR3 DNA: TGTGCCAGCAGTCCCGAACCACATCCCCCTTTT. It specifies CASSPEPHPPF.

The gene calls are TRBV27 and TRBJ2-5; D possibly corresponds to TRBD1 (5 bases). Trimming cost V 0 bases and J 5 bases, with 13 bases left between them. Germline V lookup: CDR1 MNHEY, CDR2 SMNVEV (reference sequence). CDR3 length equals 15 residues. The CDR3 spells CASSLSWAGPETQYF. CDR3 DNA sequence: TGTGCCAGCAGTTTATCGTGGGCAGGGCCGGAGACCCAGTACTTC.

The gene calls are TRBV15 and TRBJ2-3; D is perhaps TRBD2 (6 bases). CDR3 length equals 14 residues. CDR1 LNHNV and CDR2 YYDKDF come from the germline V gene (reference sequence). V gave up 0 bases and J gave up 6 bases, with 10 bases separating them. The CDR3 DNA is TGTGCCACCAGCAGAGATCGGGGGAGGGATACGCAGTATTTT. This codes for CATSRDRGRDTQYF.

V and J are TRBV29-1 and TRBJ2-3, with 14 bases identical to TRBD2. CDR3 size: 14 residues. Trimming took 6 bases from V and 2 from J; bases not matched to a gene: 1. The V gene's germline CDR1 is SQVTM and CDR2 ANQGSEA. The CDR3 DNA is TGCAGCGTGGGACTAGCGGGGGCCACAGATACGCAGTATTTT. The encoded protein is CSVGLAGATDTQYF.

This chain links TRBV5-1 with TRBJ2-1, with D possibly TRBD1 on 6 matching bases. The CDR3 is made up of 17 amino acids. Trimming shortened V by 0 bases and J by 6 bases, and 19 bases separated the two germline ends. CDR1 and CDR2 (germline): SGHRS, YFSETQ. The DNA for the CDR3 is TGCGCCAGCAGCTTGGGGGACATCCTGGGTGCCTCCAATGAGCAGTTCTTC. Encoded protein: CASSLGDILGASNEQFF.

The chain is built from TRBV20-1 and TRBJ1-2; 8 positions match TRBD1. The ends lost 3 bases at V and 8 bases at J; junction bases unmatched: 8. Germline lookup yields CDR1 DFQATT and CDR2 SNEGSKA (reference sequence). This CDR3 comprises 13 residues. In DNA, the CDR3 is TGCAGTGCTAGTTTGCAGGGGGCGAGGGGCTACACCTTC. This translates into CSASLQGARGYTF.

The chain joins TRBV13 to TRBJ1-4, with D unresolved. The V gene's germline CDR1 is PRHDT and CDR2 FYEKMQ (reference sequence). The ends were cut back, 2 bases at V and 4 bases at J, with 8 bases in the middle. This CDR3 is 14 amino acids long. The CDR3 region is CASSLRGVNEKLFF. In nucleotides, the CDR3 is TGTGCCAGCAGCTTACGCGGCGTTAATGAAAAACTGTTTTTT.

This clone was recorded once. The chain employs TRBV7-9 and TRBJ2-5; 9 nucleotides match TRBD1. After removal of 5 bases from V and 2 bases from J, the junction contained 12 bases not matched to a gene. Germline lookup yields CDR1 SEHNR and CDR2 FQNEAQ (reference sequence). The CDR3 has 17 amino acids. CDR3 region: CASSPHRDRVFQETQYF. CDR3 nucleotide sequence: TGTGCCAGCAGCCCACACCGGGACAGGGTCTTTCAAGAGACCCAGTACTTC.

The gene calls are TRBV19 and TRBJ2-7; a weak D match, TRBD2 (5 bases). Germline CDR1 is LNHDA and CDR2 is SQIVND (reference sequence). The CDR3 runs 15 residues. Trimming removed 3 bases at V and 0 bases at J, with 12 bases between. CDR3 nucleotides: TGTGCCAGTAGTATCTCCCCGGGGAGCTCCTACGAGCAGTACTTC. Translated, it gives CASSISPGSSYEQYF.

The chain uses TRBV5-1 and TRBJ1-5; 8 bases align to TRBD1. Germline-derived CDR1 and CDR2 are SGHRS and YFSETQ. Losses at the gene ends were 3 bases for V and 4 bases for J; bases not matched to a gene: 3. CDR3 length: 14 residues. This chain's CDR3 is CASSSGQGNQPQHF. As DNA, the CDR3 is TGCGCCAGCAGCTCCGGACAGGGAAATCAGCCCCAGCATTTT. Using reference TRBV5-1 and TRBJ1-5 for the parts outside the CDR3, the full variable domain is KAGVTQTPRYLIKTRGQQVTLSCSPISGHRSVSWYQQTPGQGLQFLFEYFSETQRNKGNFPGRFSGRQFSNSRSEMNVSTLELGDSALYLCASSSGQGNQPQHFGDGTRLSIL.

The CDR3 coding sequence is TGCGCCAGCAGCTTGGAGACTAGCGGGGGATCCACAGATACGCAGTATTTT. Residues: CASSLETSGGSTDTQYF. The genes are TRBV5-1 and TRBJ2-3, with 12 bases lining up with TRBD2. The CDR3 is made up of 17 amino acids. V shed 0 bases, J shed 2 bases, and the junction held 4 bases outside the gene matches. The germline V gene encodes CDR1 SGHRS and CDR2 YFSETQ.

CDR3 in amino acids: CASSQDFSTSGGAHIRYTQYF. DNA for the CDR3: TGCGCCAGCAGCCAAGATTTTTCGACTAGCGGGGGGGCCCACATAAGGTATACGCAGTATTTT. V is TRBV4-1 and J is TRBJ2-3, with 14 bases identical to TRBD2. The germline V gene encodes CDR1 MGHRA and CDR2 YSYEKL. This CDR3 is built from 21 residues. The ends lost 0 bases at V and 7 bases at J; junction bases unmatched: 18.

This chain links TRBV9 with TRBJ2-5; 10 nucleotides agree with TRBD2. Trimming at V came to 3 bases and at J to 2 bases, leaving 7 bases not matched to a gene. Germline-derived CDR1 and CDR2 are SGDLS and YYNGEE. This CDR3 has 16 residues. The CDR3 loop reads CASSGVAGGSQETQYF. The CDR3 nucleotides read TGTGCCAGCAGCGGGGTAGCGGGAGGTAGTCAAGAGACCCAGTACTTC.

The chain uses TRBV7-8 and TRBJ2-7, with D perhaps TRBD1 (6 bases). The CDR3 length is 15 residues. Germline V gene sequence: CDR1 SGHVS, CDR2 FQNEAQ. V lost 3 bases and J lost 0, with 12 bases in between. DNA for the CDR3: TGTGCCAGCAGCTTTTTCTGGACAGACTCCTACGAGCAGTACTTC. Encoded protein: CASSFFWTDSYEQYF.

This clone appeared a few times. J is TRBJ2-7 and V is TRBV10-3; a weak D match, TRBD1 (6 bases). Germline assignment: CDR1 ENHRY and CDR2 SYGVKD. The CDR3 has 14 residues. Trimming took 6 bases from V and 0 from J, leaving 12 bases between them. CDR3 in amino acids: CAISRDISSYEQYF. The CDR3 DNA follows: TGTGCCATCAGCCGGGACATTAGCTCCTACGAGCAGTACTTC.

The chain couples TRBV11-2 to TRBJ1-5; TRBD1 might be the D (5 bases). The CDR3 length is 13 residues. Germline V lookup: CDR1 SGHAT, CDR2 FQNNGV. V was trimmed by 4 bases and J by 5 bases, leaving 9 bases between them. CDR3 bases: TGTGCCAGCAGCTCGAAAGGGGATCAGCCCCAGCATTTT. As protein: CASSSKGDQPQHF.